This is a list of T cell receptor beta chains from one sample in a study of shared clonotypes between healthy human individuals. Sequencing used immunoSEQ multiplex PCR; TCRdb keeps in-frame clones, though not all of them. In the table there are over 400,000 clones, about 96% of which are singletons. The sample comprised naive CD4+ T cells sorted from blood. All receptors come from a woman in her 30s in good health. The CDR3 runs from the conserved cysteine through the conserved F or W. A D gene is named only where the DNA matches it firmly. Not all rows give a size; the values are once, few, many and, for expanded clones, a class.

>TRBD1|TRBJ2-7|TRBV5-1|NA
CASSLGAGGAREQYF
TGCGCCAGCAGCTTGGGGGCAGGGGGCGCCAGGGAGCAGTACTTC
>NA|TRBJ2-5|TRBV19|NA
CASSRGGQETQYF
TGTGCCAGTAGCCGAGGCGGACAGGAGACCCAGTACTTC
>NA|TRBJ2-2|TRBV28|NA
CASSFGGRDTGELFF
TGTGCCAGCAGTTTTGGGGGGCGCGACACCGGGGAGCTGTTTTTT
>NA|TRBJ1-6|TRBV25-1|NA
CASSRQHNSPLHF
TGTGCCAGCAGTCGACAGCACAATTCACCCCTCCACTTT
>NA|TRBJ2-4|TRBV9|NA
CASSGTSAKNIQYF
TGTGCCAGCAGCGGAACCAGTGCCAAAAACATTCAGTACTTC
>TRBD1|TRBJ2-7|TRBV27|NA
CASGTGTGGVGQYF
TGTGCCAGCGGAACCGGGACAGGGGGCGTTGGGCAGTACTTC
>NA|TRBJ2-4|TRBV21-1|NA
CASSKGGCSLLNIQYF
TGTGCCAGCAGCAAAGGTGGGTGTAGCCTCTTAAACATTCAGTACTTC
>NA|TRBJ2-1|TRBV5-1|NA
CASSLYRGQGEQFF
TGCGCCAGCAGCTTGTACCGCGGGCAAGGGGAGCAGTTCTTC
>NA|TRBJ1-5|TRBV5-1|NA
CASSPGVRQPQHF
TGCGCCAGCAGCCCCGGGGTTCGTCAGCCCCAGCATTTT
>TRBD2|TRBJ2-2|TRBV5-1|NA
CASSLAVGRGSTGELFF
TGCGCCAGCAGCTTGGCCGTCGGGAGGGGGAGCACCGGGGAGCTGTTTTTT
>TRBD1|TRBJ1-3|TRBV29-1|NA
CSVGDRGGNTIYF
TGCAGCGTTGGGGACAGGGGAGGAAACACCATATATTTT
>NA|TRBJ2-5|TRBV30|NA
CAWSESIETQYF
TGTGCCTGGAGTGAGAGCATAGAGACCCAGTACTTC
>NA|TRBJ2-5|TRBV11-3|NA
CASSASYRDQETQYF
TGTGCCAGCAGCGCTTCGTATAGGGACCAAGAGACCCAGTACTTC
>NA|TRBJ1-5|TRBV6-1|NA
CASSEAGGVSSDQPQHF
TGTGCCAGCAGTGAAGCGGGGGGAGTCTCGTCGGATCAGCCCCAGCATTTT
>NA|TRBJ2-7|TRBV2|NA
CASSEDFSYEQYF
TGTGCCAGCAGTGAGGACTTCTCCTACGAGCAGTACTTC
>NA|TRBJ2-2|TRBV19|NA
CASSILATNTGELFF
TGTGCCAGTAGTATTCTGGCTACGAACACCGGGGAGCTGTTTTTT
>TRBD2|TRBJ2-3|TRBV27|NA
CASSFLAGGPRTDTQYF
TGTGCCAGCAGTTTCTTAGCGGGAGGGCCGCGTACAGATACGCAGTATTTT
>TRBD1|TRBJ2-7|TRBV6-5|once
CASSKQGDYEQYF
TGTGCCAGCAGCAAACAGGGGGACTACGAGCAGTACTTC
>TRBD2|TRBJ2-2|TRBV5-1|NA
CASSLAGREWTGELFF
TGCGCCAGCAGCTTGGCTGGGCGGGAGTGGACCGGGGAGCTGTTTTTT
>TRBD2|TRBJ2-1|TRBV5-1|NA
CASSRGTSGSYNEQFF
TGCGCCAGCAGCAGAGGGACTAGCGGTTCCTACAATGAGCAGTTCTTC
>NA|TRBJ1-1|TRBV5-4|once
CASSNAPNTEAFF
TGTGCCAGCAGCAATGCCCCGAACACTGAAGCTTTCTTT
>TRBD1|TRBJ1-5|TRBV27|once
CASSASGTAGQPQHF
TGTGCCAGCAGTGCGTCCGGGACAGCGGGGCAGCCCCAGCATTTT
>NA|TRBJ2-2|TRBV4-2|NA
CASSQGGDGELFF
TGTGCCAGCAGCCAAGGTGGCGACGGGGAGCTGTTTTTT
>TRBD1|TRBJ1-2|TRBV28|NA
CASSLPQGAGYGYTF
TGTGCCAGCAGTTTACCTCAGGGGGCAGGCTATGGCTACACCTTC
>TRBD2|TRBJ2-1|TRBV7-6|NA
CASRTPGGEQFF
TGTGCCAGCAGAACGCCGGGGGGTGAGCAGTTCTTC
>TRBD2|TRBJ2-1|TRBV5-4|NA
CASSLELAAYNEQFF
TGTGCCAGCAGCTTGGAACTAGCGGCCTACAATGAGCAGTTCTTC
>NA|TRBJ2-2|TRBV27|NA
CASGSYGGGAVHGELFF
TGTGCCAGCGGATCGTATGGAGGGGGAGCAGTGCACGGGGAGCTGTTTTTT